This TCR beta chain appears in the sequencing data of a study of cytomegalovirus exposure and HLA in healthy donors. Overall study results and limits: A few chains linked to CMV were shown in vitro to be specific for CMV antigens. Previously analyzed data showed that most TCR beta V segments were productive at a frequency of about 90% or about 30%. A later analysis showed HLA-associated TCR beta chains outstripping equally common others in clonal expansion.

The PCR employed 60 Vbeta primers together with 13 Jbeta primers. Clones were sequenced by immunoSEQ multiplex PCR, and TCRdb holds only the in-frame ones, with some missing. The repertoire has about 230,000 clones, around 80% of them found once; the top ten carry roughly 0.58%. There are 11 residues in the CDR3. Germline V gene data show CDR1 as SGHTS and CDR2 as YDEGEE. Details on this clone: Its antigen remains unidentified.

The sequence derives from a woman aged 40 to 49 in good health and CMV-seronegative. The material sequenced was PBMCs. The chain links TRBV5-8 to TRBJ2-1; D not resolved. The CDR3 loop is CATSSYNEQFF. Here the CDR3 DNA reads TGTGCTACGAGCTCCTACAATGAGCAGTTCTTC.